This TCR beta chain originates from a study of blood T cell repertoires in COVID-19. Study background: The study drew acute and convalescent COVID-19 samples from the United States, Italy and Spain. Nucleic acid was either cDNA or gDNA, and it came from T cells, B-cell-depleted T cells, or PBMCs.

In the study's own analysis: Estimates of nucleated cell counts were drawn from the amplification of reference gene primers. Sequencing was performed with immunoSEQ multiplex PCR; in TCRdb, only in-frame clones are kept and a portion is missing. From that table come the V and J calls and clone size; the DNA was used to work out D and trimming. The table records some 61,000 clones, just over 85% of them present only once. Between the trimmed V and J ends, which lost 3 bases and 1 base, there was a span of 10 bases. The CDR3 sequence is 14 residues long. Germline loops: CDR1 SGHNT, CDR2 YYREEE (reference sequence).

This rearrangement joins TRBV5-4 to TRBJ1-1; unclear D gene. The source is a man younger than 45 with acute or convalescent COVID-19. Sequencing used peripheral blood. The CDR3 loop is CASSSPLGNTEAFF. The CDR3 nucleotides are TGTGCCAGCAGCTCTCCACTTGGGAACACTGAAGCTTTCTTT. Complete variable domain (other parts from reference TRBV5-4 and TRBJ1-1): ETGVTQSPTHLIKTRGQQVTLRCSSQSGHNTVSWYQQALGQGPQFIFQYYREEENGRGNFPPRFSGLQFPNYSSELNVNALELDDSALYLCASSSPLGNTEAFFGQGTRLTVV.